Listed here are 32 T cell receptor beta chains from one sample, sequenced in a study of blood T cell repertoires in COVID-19. Data came from immunoSEQ multiplex PCR; TCRdb stores just in-frame clones and leaves some out. The sample records about 250,000 clones, 70% to 90% being singletons. The sequencing sample was made of PBMCs or T cells enriched from blood (not recorded which). These receptors originate from a man between 35 and 55 years old who had recovered from COVID-19.

This clone was recorded at least ten times. The chain employs TRBV11-2 and TRBJ2-3; D unresolved. CDR1 is SGHAT and CDR2 is FQNNGV in the germline V gene. Trimming took 4 bases from V and 1 from J, leaving 9 bases between them. There are 14 residues in the CDR3. The CDR3 sequence is CASSYSGGTDTQYF. The CDR3 region has the DNA TGTGCCAGCAGCTACTCCGGAGGCACAGATACGCAGTATTTT.

This chain uses TRBV5-1 with TRBJ2-1; 8 bases line up with TRBD2. Germline CDR1 and CDR2: SGHRS and YFSETQ. This CDR3 comprises 15 residues. Trimming took 6 bases from V and 0 from J; bases not matched to a gene: 5. CDR3 region: CASTVGTSSYNEQFF. The DNA for the CDR3 is TGCGCCAGCACCGTAGGGACTAGCTCCTACAATGAGCAGTTCTTC.

The rearrangement uses TRBV6-1 and TRBJ2-1; 15 nucleotides match TRBD2. The CDR3 runs 20 residues. From germline, CDR1 is MNHNS and CDR2 SASEGT. Trimming at V came to 0 bases and at J to 5 bases, leaving 11 bases not matched to a gene. This CDR3 reads CASSEALVLGLAGGNNEQFF. The CDR3 DNA is TGTGCCAGCAGTGAAGCGCTCGTATTAGGACTAGCGGGAGGGAACAATGAGCAGTTCTTC.

The V call is TRBV7-6, the J call TRBJ2-2; perhaps TRBD2 as D (6 bases). The V end was cut by 2 bases, the J end by 8 bases, with 15 bases between. Germline CDR1 and CDR2: SGHVS and FNYEAQ. The CDR3 has 15 amino acids. The CDR3 region is CASSLSAGGEGELFF. CDR3 in DNA: TGTGCCAGCAGCTTAAGCGCAGGCGGGGAGGGGGAGCTGTTTTTT.

This clone was detected only once. The gene calls are TRBV28 and TRBJ1-2, with 9 nucleotides matching TRBD1. With 6 bases clipped from V and 6 bases from J, the junction kept 5 bases outside the gene matches. This CDR3 contains 13 residues. Germline CDR1 MDHEN, CDR2 SYDVKM. CDR3 in DNA: TGTGCCAGCAGCCGCGGACAGGGGAATGGCTACACCTTC. Its protein product is CASSRGQGNGYTF.

The chain combines TRBV19 with TRBJ1-2; TRBD1 matches 9 bases. CDR3 size: 17 residues. Germline CDR1 LNHDA, CDR2 SQIVND (reference sequence). V lost 4 bases to trimming and J lost 1 base; unmatched junction nucleotides: 10. The CDR3 DNA is TGTGCCAGTAGTAACCTCCCCGGGACAGGGAGTAACTATGGCTACACCTTC. Its translation: CASSNLPGTGSNYGYTF. Together with reference TRBV19 and TRBJ1-2, the CDR3 gives the full variable domain: DGGITQSPKYLFRKEGQNVTLSCEQNLNHDAMYWYRQDPGQGLRLIYYSQIVNDFQKGDIAEGYSVSREKKESFPLTVTSAQKNPTAFYLCASSNLPGTGSNYGYTFGSGTRLTVV.

With regard to this clone: Other DNA sequences in this specimen translate into the identical CDR3. The V gene is TRBV24-1, the J gene TRBJ2-3; D remains ambiguous. The CDR3 runs 14 residues. CDR1 KGHDR and CDR2 SFDVKD come from the germline V gene. Trimming pared 1 base from V and 0 bases from J, leaving 4 bases between. This CDR3 reads CATSDFRSTDTQYF. DNA of the CDR3: TGTGCCACCAGTGATTTCCGGAGCACAGATACGCAGTATTTT.

The genes are TRBV3-1 (or the pseudogene TRBV3-2) and TRBJ1-4, with D maybe TRBD1 (5 bases). The length of the CDR3 is 14 residues. Germline V gene data show CDR1 as LGHDT and CDR2 as YNNKEL (reference sequence). Trimming took 4 bases from V and 10 from J, leaving 16 bases between them. DNA of the CDR3: TGTGCCAGCAGCCCCCAGGGACTCGGCGGAAAACTGTTTTTT. This translates into CASSPQGLGGKLFF.

V is TRBV19 and J is TRBJ1-1; weak D call: TRBD1 (6 bases). The CDR3 runs to 17 residues. The V end lost 6 bases, the J end lost 1 base, and 21 bases lay between the germline ends. Germline V gene data show CDR1 as LNHDA and CDR2 as SQIVND (reference sequence). The CDR3 nucleotides are TGTGCCAGTAGGAGGGAGTTGCTCAGACAGGCGAACACTGAAGCTTTCTTT. It yields the protein CASRRELLRQANTEAFF.

The rearrangement links TRBV4-1 to TRBJ1-5; a weak D match, TRBD1 (6 bases). The CDR3 consists of 16 residues. Germline lookup yields CDR1 MGHRA and CDR2 YSYEKL. V was clipped by 4 bases and J by 4 bases, with 17 bases between them. The CDR3 protein is CASSPERGTGNQPQHF. CDR3 in DNA: TGCGCCAGCAGCCCAGAGAGGGGGACGGGGAATCAGCCCCAGCATTTT.

J is TRBJ1-6 and V is TRBV7-2; D possibly corresponds to TRBD1 (6 bases). V dropped 4 bases and J dropped 4 bases, with 11 bases sitting between them. This CDR3 region has 15 residues. Germline V gives CDR1 SGHTA, CDR2 FQGNSA. This CDR3 reads CASSSGTNYNSPLHF. Written as DNA, the CDR3 is TGTGCCAGCAGCTCAGGGACAAATTATAATTCACCCCTCCACTTT.

V usage is TRBV2 and J usage is TRBJ2-1; 8 nucleotides align to TRBD2. V lost 7 bases to trimming and J lost 8 bases; unmatched junction nucleotides: 13. CDR1 and CDR2 (germline): SNHLY, FYNNEI. CDR3 length: 15 amino acids. This CDR3 reads CASTQLVAGLDEQFF. CDR3 nucleotide sequence: TGTGCCAGCACTCAATTGGTAGCGGGACTGGATGAGCAGTTCTTC.

The genes are TRBV15 and TRBJ2-7; D gene unclear. The CDR3 totals 15 residues. Per the germline V gene, CDR1 is LNHNV and CDR2 is YYDKDF (reference sequence). The V gene lost 0 bases and the J gene lost 6 bases, with 15 bases spanning the gap. CDR3 DNA: TGTGCCACCAGCAGAGATTTAGGCCTAGGCGGCGAGCAGTACTTC. Its protein is CATSRDLGLGGEQYF.

This clone was seen only once. The rearrangement joins TRBV3-1 (or the pseudogene TRBV3-2) to TRBJ2-4; a possible D gene is TRBD1 (6 bases). The CDR3 consists of 19 residues. Trimming stripped 0 bases from V and 2 bases from J, with 20 bases between. Germline V gene sequence: CDR1 LGHDT, CDR2 YNNKEL (reference sequence). CDR3 sequence: CASSQDPLGTGITKNIQYF. The CDR3 nucleotides are TGTGCCAGCAGCCAAGATCCGTTAGGTACAGGGATCACCAAAAACATTCAGTACTTC.

A note on this clone: Mismatch with germline at one junction end may stem from a read error. The chain combines TRBV10-3 with TRBJ1-5; the D is unclear. CDR3 size: 14 residues. The V gene's germline CDR1 is ENHRY and CDR2 SYGVKD. The CDR3 DNA is TGTGCCATCAGTGAGGGGGAGGTTGCCCAGCTCCAGCATTTT. Translation: CAISEGEVAQLQHF.

This chain uses TRBV7-8 with TRBJ1-1, with D possibly being TRBD1 (5 bases). Trimming removed 1 base at V and 0 bases at J, with 9 bases between. The CDR3 covers 15 residues. From germline, CDR1 is SGHVS and CDR2 FQNEAQ. The CDR3 DNA reads as TGTGCCAGCAGCTTAGAGGGGAATATGAACACTGAAGCTTTCTTT. Protein product: CASSLEGNMNTEAFF.

This chain uses TRBV3-1 (or the pseudogene TRBV3-2) with TRBJ1-3; D remains ambiguous. The length of the CDR3 is 17 residues. Trimming removed 0 bases at V and 4 bases at J, with 16 bases between. Germline V lookup: CDR1 LGHDT, CDR2 YNNKEL (reference sequence). The CDR3 here is CASSQDYGLLGGNTIYF. The CDR3 region has the DNA TGTGCCAGCAGCCAAGATTACGGACTGCTGGGAGGAAACACCATATATTTT.

CDR3 sequence: CASRWTGDYGYTF. CDR3 in DNA: TGTGCCTCTAGATGGACAGGGGACTATGGCTACACCTTC. The J gene is TRBJ1-2, the V gene TRBV30; 9 bases match TRBD1. V shed 7 bases and J 3 bases; nucleotides not matched to a gene: 6. This CDR3 spans 13 amino acids. Looked up from germline, CDR1 is GTSNPN and CDR2 is SVGIG (reference sequence).

The chain couples TRBV7-2 to TRBJ1-4; the match to TRBD1 covers 12 bases. V dropped 5 bases and J dropped 10; count of bases not matched to a gene: 8. The CDR3 runs 15 residues. Per the germline V gene, CDR1 is SGHTA and CDR2 is FQGNSA. The CDR3 DNA reads TGTGCCAGCAGCGGCCGGGACAGGGGGCAAGGAAAACTGTTTTTT. It encodes CASSGRDRGQGKLFF.

This sequence joins TRBV2 and TRBJ1-1, with 10 bases fitting TRBD1. With 2 bases clipped from V and 6 bases from J, the junction kept 6 bases outside the gene matches. Germline V lookup: CDR1 SNHLY, CDR2 FYNNEI. This CDR3 is 15 amino acids long. CDR3 coding DNA: TGTGCCAGCAGTGAATTAGGGGACAGGGGAGCTGAAGCTTTCTTT. Residues: CASSELGDRGAEAFF.

The V call is TRBV4-1, the J call TRBJ1-4, with D unclear. Trimming pared 1 base from V and 12 bases from J, leaving 15 bases between. From germline, CDR1 is MGHRA and CDR2 YSYEKL. This CDR3 is built from 14 residues. DNA of the CDR3: TGCGCCAGCAGCCAAGTTTTAATGGCATCCGAACTGTTTTTT. Its translation is CASSQVLMASELFF.

The chain is built from TRBV19 and TRBJ1-1, with a possible D match to TRBD1 (6 bases). V lost 4 bases, J lost 3 bases, and 9 bases lay in between. Germline V gives CDR1 LNHDA, CDR2 SQIVND (reference sequence). The CDR3 runs 13 residues. The CDR3 coding sequence is TGTGCCAGTAGTACACAGGGATACACTGAAGCTTTCTTT. Amino acid sequence: CASSTQGYTEAFF.

The chain uses TRBV5-1 and TRBJ1-4, with D possibly being TRBD1 (6 bases). Trimming removed 4 bases at V and 5 bases at J, with 15 bases between. CDR3 length: 15 amino acids. The germline CDR1 and CDR2 sequences are SGHRS and YFSETQ. The CDR3 protein is CASSPTTGSNEKLFF. For the CDR3, the DNA is TGCGCCAGCAGCCCAACCACAGGGTCCAATGAAAAACTGTTTTTT.

This clone was counted between two and nine times. This rearrangement joins TRBV19 to TRBJ2-7; 7 nucleotides line up with TRBD1. After removal of 6 bases from V and 1 base from J, the junction contained 9 bases not matched to a gene. This CDR3 contains 15 residues. Per the germline V gene, CDR1 is LNHDA and CDR2 is SQIVND (reference sequence). The CDR3 nucleotides read TGTGCCAGTAGGAAAACCGGGACAGATTCCTACGAGCAGTACTTC. It encodes CASRKTGTDSYEQYF.

CDR3 in DNA: TGTGCCAGCAGCTTAGATTTTTCTACCGGGGAGCTGTTTTTT. Its translation: CASSLDFSTGELFF. The V call is TRBV7-7, the J call TRBJ2-2; unclear D gene. V was cut by 1 base and J by 5 bases, with 8 bases left in between. Per germline, CDR1 SSHAT and CDR2 FNYEAQ (reference sequence). The CDR3 runs to 14 residues.

The chain employs TRBV24-1 and TRBJ2-6; unclear D gene. The length of the CDR3 is 17 residues. CDR1 is KGHDR and CDR2 is SFDVKD in the germline V gene. The V gene lost 3 bases and the J gene lost 0 bases, with 11 bases spanning the gap. DNA for the CDR3: TGTGCCACCAGTGATACGACTGGTAGCTCTGGGGCCAACGTCCTGACTTTC. Translated, it gives CATSDTTGSSGANVLTF.

This clone was observed once. The chain links TRBV5-1 to TRBJ2-5, with D possibly TRBD1 on 6 matching bases. V lost 6 bases to trimming and J lost 9 bases, with 27 bases between them. The CDR3 length is 16 residues. Germline V gene data show CDR1 as SGHRS and CDR2 as YFSETQ. CDR3 nucleotide sequence: TGCGCCAGCACCCCAGAGGGGCAGCGAGCTAAGGGGGCCCAGTACTTC. Amino acids: CASTPEGQRAKGAQYF.

CDR3 region: CASSPGLAGSETQYF. The CDR3 region has the DNA TGTGCCAGCAGCCCGGGACTAGCGGGGTCAGAGACCCAGTACTTC. This sequence joins TRBV9 and TRBJ2-5; 13 nucleotides line up with TRBD2. The junction had 4 bases not matched to a gene; V was cut back by 4 bases and J by 4 bases. Germline V gene sequence: CDR1 SGDLS, CDR2 YYNGEE. The CDR3 runs 15 residues. Combining the CDR3 with reference TRBV9 and TRBJ2-5 gives the whole variable domain DSGVTQTPKHLITATGQRVTLRCSPRSGDLSVYWYQQSLDQGLQFLIQYYNGEERAKGNILERFSAQQFPDLHSELNLSSLELGDSALYFCASSPGLAGSETQYFGPGTRLLVL.

For the CDR3, the DNA is TGTGCCAGTAGTACGAGAGGGGGGGCTGGTACAGATACGCAGTATTTT. This encodes CASSTRGGAGTDTQYF. This chain uses TRBV19 with TRBJ2-3; weak D call: TRBD2 (7 bases). The germline V gene has CDR1 LNHDA and CDR2 SQIVND (reference sequence). The CDR3 is 16 residues long. The V end lost 4 bases, the J end lost 3 bases, and 17 bases lay between the germline ends.

This chain links TRBV7-2 with TRBJ2-3, with 11 nucleotides matching TRBD2. V was clipped by 1 base and J by 5 bases; unmatched bases: 5. The CDR3 is made up of 16 amino acids. From germline, CDR1 is SGHTA and CDR2 FQGNSA. CDR3 residues: CASSLVAGGQGDTQYF. The CDR3 DNA sequence: TGTGCCAGCAGCTTAGTAGCGGGGGGGCAGGGAGATACGCAGTATTTT.

The rearrangement joins TRBV11-2 to TRBJ2-5; D gene ambiguous. Per the germline V gene, CDR1 is SGHAT and CDR2 is FQNNGV. V gave up 5 bases and J gave up 8 bases, with 18 bases separating them. The CDR3 runs 14 residues. CDR3 amino acids: CASSPDLRGSTQYF. The DNA of the CDR3 is TGTGCCAGCAGCCCAGATCTCAGAGGTAGTACCCAGTACTTC.

The rearrangement links TRBV9 to TRBJ1-6, with D possibly matching TRBD1 (5 bases). Trimming took 0 bases from V and 14 from J, leaving 12 bases between them. CDR3 length: 13 amino acids. CDR1 and CDR2 from the germline V gene are SGDLS and YYNGEE. CDR3 amino acids: CASSVEGRGSLHF. In DNA, the CDR3 is TGTGCCAGCAGCGTAGAAGGTAGGGGCTCCCTCCACTTT. Complete variable domain (other parts from reference TRBV9 and TRBJ1-6): DSGVTQTPKHLITATGQRVTLRCSPRSGDLSVYWYQQSLDQGLQFLIQYYNGEERAKGNILERFSAQQFPDLHSELNLSSLELGDSALYFCASSVEGRGSLHFGNGTRLTVT.